Listed below are T cell receptor beta chains from one sample, sequenced in a study of T cell changes during pregnancy in multiple sclerosis. TCRdb's table, derived via immunoSEQ multiplex PCR, lists solely in-frame clones and lacks some. The data hold about 50,000 clones, with approximately 95% observed a single time. The source material was CD4+ T cells from peripheral blood mononuclear cells, sampled in the third trimester of pregnancy. The receptor set was obtained from a female donor with multiple sclerosis, enrolled in a pregnancy study. The CDR3 runs from the conserved cysteine through the conserved F or W. The D gene is left open where the match is weak. The listing skips clone size in some rows; elsewhere it reads once, few, many or a size class.

J gene: TRBJ1-1
V gene: TRBV6-5
D gene: NA
clone size: NA
CDR3 protein: CASRQGIGTEAFF
CDR3 DNA: TGTGCCAGCAGGCAGGGGATCGGCACTGAAGCTTTCTTT

J gene: TRBJ1-2
V gene: TRBV28
D gene: NA
clone size: NA
CDR3 protein: CASSFRATGDYGYTF
CDR3 DNA: TGTGCCAGCAGTTTTCGGGCCACGGGGGACTATGGCTACACCTTC

J gene: TRBJ1-1
V gene: TRBV11-3
D gene: NA
clone size: NA
CDR3 protein: CASSEGIPEAFF
CDR3 DNA: TGTGCCAGCAGTGAGGGAATCCCTGAAGCTTTCTTT

J gene: TRBJ2-5
V gene: TRBV7-9
D gene: TRBD1
clone size: NA
CDR3 protein: CASSLIGQGWETQYF
CDR3 DNA: TGTGCCAGCAGCTTAATCGGACAGGGTTGGGAGACCCAGTACTTC

J gene: TRBJ2-1
V gene: TRBV9
D gene: NA
clone size: NA
CDR3 protein: CASSVGGRVEQFF
CDR3 DNA: TGTGCCAGCAGCGTAGGGGGCAGGGTCGAGCAGTTCTTC

J gene: TRBJ1-3
V gene: TRBV7-2
D gene: NA
clone size: NA
CDR3 protein: CASSMPRGGNTIYF
CDR3 DNA: TGTGCCAGCAGCATGCCACGGGGGGGAAACACCATATATTTT

J gene: TRBJ2-5
V gene: TRBV6-1
D gene: TRBD2
clone size: once
CDR3 protein: CATGLAAKETQYF
CDR3 DNA: TGTGCCACGGGACTAGCGGCTAAAGAGACCCAGTACTTC

J gene: TRBJ1-2
V gene: TRBV5-1
D gene: NA
clone size: NA
CDR3 protein: CASSGGSVSNYGYTF
CDR3 DNA: TGCGCCAGCAGCGGAGGGTCCGTTTCTAACTATGGCTACACCTTC

J gene: TRBJ2-1
V gene: TRBV27
D gene: NA
clone size: NA
CDR3 protein: CASSFLDSQGNEQFF
CDR3 DNA: TGTGCCAGCAGTTTTCTGGACAGTCAGGGCAATGAGCAGTTCTTC

J gene: TRBJ1-2
V gene: TRBV27
D gene: TRBD1
clone size: once
CDR3 protein: CATIGTGTKIYGYTF
CDR3 DNA: TGTGCCACCATCGGGACAGGGACGAAAATCTATGGCTACACCTTC

J gene: TRBJ2-5
V gene: TRBV7-9
D gene: TRBD2
clone size: NA
CDR3 protein: CASSLGTSQETQYF
CDR3 DNA: TGTGCCAGCAGCTTAGGGACTAGTCAAGAGACCCAGTACTTC